This TCR beta chain was sequenced during a study of preoperative IRX-2 immunotherapy in early breast cancer. The treatment is: preoperative locoregional IRX-2 cytokine immunotherapy. Germline V gene lookup returns CDR1 MDHEN and CDR2 SYDVKM. CDR3 size: 11 residues. Trimming took off 6 bases at V and 9 bases at J, with 12 bases between the two ends. Sequenced by immunoSEQ multiplex PCR; TCRdb stores in-frame clones only, minus some. Among tens of thousands of clones listed, about 95% were seen once. The chain recombines TRBV28 with TRBJ2-7, with D possibly TRBD2 on 6 matching bases. Sample: tumor tissue, taken after IRX-2 immunotherapy. The receptor's source is a human donor with breast cancer. CDR3: CASSFQGGQYF. Here the CDR3 DNA reads TGTGCCAGCAGCTTTCAGGGAGGGCAGTACTTC.